This T cell receptor beta chain was obtained from a study of blood T cells in healthy people across ages. The CDR3 spans 17 residues. Germline CDR1 is MNHEY and CDR2 is SVGEGT. The V segment lost 7 bases and the J segment 4 bases; nucleotides outside the gene matches: 15. Points on this clonotype: A read error is possible here, since a much larger clone lies one base away.

Combining a sample-barcoded 5' primer with a J-beta primer mix, a second PCR ran for roughly 6 to 12 cycles. TCRdb itself ran the 5' RACE reads through MiXCR, one entry per CDR3 protein. The sample yields more than 800,000 distinct CDR3 sequences, 40% to 50% seen once. Sequenced: blood. This sequence joins TRBV6-2 or TRBV6-3 and TRBJ2-3; 9 nucleotides match TRBD2. This clonotype was sampled from an older woman in good health. CDR3 bases: TGTGCCAGCACCACTCCCAGAGCCGGGACTAGCCCAGATACGCAGTATTTT. Amino acid sequence: CASTTPRAGTSPDTQYF.